This T cell receptor (beta chain) was sequenced for a study of beta chain features in type 1 diabetes. Study context: Age and gender were similar between patients and healthy donors, as were cell yields. All samples together contributed around 100,000,000 sorted cells for examination.

This clone was detected a few times. Its matching antigen is unknown. The sequenced template was cDNA made from the entire isolated RNA. Produced via immunoSEQ multiplex PCR; TCRdb's table is partial and in-frame only. The sample carries some 150,000 clones, roughly a tenth recorded once. Sorted CD4+ subsets: naive, central memory, regulatory, stem cell-like memory (CD45RO/CCR7/CD25/CD127/CD95/CD27 panel). General study findings and limits: Researchers reported that naive, central memory and Treg TCRB repertoires appeared more similar in patients than in healthy donors.

The receptor was derived from a man aged 18 to 29 in good health. The sample was central memory CD4+ T cells from blood.

The CDR3 nucleotides read TGTGCCAGCAGGCATCGGACAGATCAAGAGACCCAGTACTTC. Translation gives CASRHRTDQETQYF. The chain is built from TRBV6-5 and TRBJ2-5, with D perhaps TRBD1 (6 bases). Germline V gives CDR1 MNHEY, CDR2 SVGAGI. This CDR3 is 14 amino acids long. Trimming stripped 6 bases from V and 2 bases from J, with 13 bases between.